This entry features one T cell receptor beta chain sequence. Its antigen is currently unknown. Positive selection with magnetic beads achieved the isolation of CD4+ and CD8+ cells, followed by a flow cytometry check of purity. Clones were sequenced by immunoSEQ multiplex PCR, and TCRdb holds only the in-frame ones, with some missing. The sample carries 14,000 or so clones, more than 70% recorded once. Losses at the gene ends were 2 bases for V and 2 bases for J; bases not matched to a gene: 2. Germline values: CDR1 GTSNPN, CDR2 SVGIG (reference sequence). The CDR3 has 14 residues. This entry belongs to a study of somatic mutations in cytotoxic T cells in rheumatoid arthritis. The study, taken as a whole, reports: A rise in CD8+ clonality with age was seen in rheumatoid arthritis patients but not in healthy controls.

What was sequenced was CD8+ T cells sorted from blood. This sequence originates from an adult with rheumatoid arthritis. The chain joins TRBV30 to TRBJ2-7, with 11 bases fitting TRBD2. CDR3 nucleotides: TGTGCCTGGAGTCTAGCGGGGGGAGCCTACGAGCAGTACTTC. Amino acids: CAWSLAGGAYEQYF. The whole variable domain, remainder taken from reference TRBV30 and TRBJ2-7, is SQTIHQWPATLVQPVGSPLSLECTVEGTSNPNLYWYRQAAGRGLQLLFYSVGIGQISSEVPQNLSASRPQDRQFILSSKKLLLSDSGFYLCAWSLAGGAYEQYFGPGTRLTVT.